This T cell receptor beta chain was identified during a study of human T cells and chemical hapten exposure. TCRdb redid the calling of the RACE reads with MiXCR, one entry per CDR3 protein. The sample shows approximately 82,000 distinct CDR3 sequences, roughly a tenth of them seen only once. Notes on the study in general: PT1 expanded TCR numbers rose with patch test score.

Indicated time point: patch test 1, 2 weeks after DPC sensitization. Indicated treatment: therapeutic diphenylcyclopropenone sensitization with weekly scalp DPC. Blood was drawn before each patch test was applied. It was unfractionated whole blood from which total RNA was extracted. This clonotype was seen a few times. Its antigen is unknown. This CDR3 has 13 residues. Trimming pared 3 bases from V and 6 bases from J, leaving 9 bases between. Germline V lookup: CDR1 SGHTA, CDR2 FQGNSA. The sample was whole blood, taken in connection with sensitization to the hapten diphenylcyclopropenone (DPC). The clonotype comes from a man aged 40-55 years with alopecia areata. Some clones in this sample may be carry-over from other donors' samples. This chain links TRBV7-2 with TRBJ1-5; a possible D gene is TRBD1 (6 bases). In nucleotides, the CDR3 is TGTGCCAGCAGCTTGGGGGGCATTCAGCCCCAGCATTTT. Translation gives CASSLGGIQPQHF.